This record concerns one TCR beta chain sequence. The CDR3 is 17 residues long. V lost 0 bases to trimming and J lost 3 bases, with 17 bases between them. The germline gives CDR1 MNHNS, CDR2 SASEGT. Produced via immunoSEQ multiplex PCR; TCRdb's table is partial and in-frame only. The sample has over 120,000 clones, 85% to 95% seen once; the top ten hold approximately 14%. This sample is part of a study of control samples from healthy donors and cancer patients. The V and J genes are TRBV6-1 and TRBJ1-2; D is possibly TRBD1 (5 bases). Sequencing was performed on PBMCs. This clonotype was obtained from a man between 60 and 75 years old with colorectal cancer. This CDR3 is CASSEAKGLLQYYGYTF. The CDR3 DNA follows: TGTGCCAGCAGTGAAGCAAAGGGACTCTTACAGTACTATGGCTACACCTTC.